This T cell receptor (beta chain) was sequenced for a study of CD8 T cells in Susac syndrome. Germline lookup yields CDR1 SQVTM and CDR2 ANQGSEA. With V trimmed by 4 bases and J by 5 bases, 8 bases remained unmatched. This CDR3 has 14 amino acids. CD8+ and CD4+ T cells taken from blood had their TCR beta sequenced. RNA was extracted with the RNeasy kit, and a quantity of 0.5 to 1 ug was reverse transcribed using random hexamers. Via MiXCR, TCRdb re-called the immunoSEQ multiplex PCR reads, giving one row per CDR3 protein. The table records 100,000 or so distinct CDR3 sequences, 85% to 95% of them present only once.

This chain joins TRBV29-1 and TRBJ2-5; 9 bases are a match to TRBD1. Sequencing used CD8+ T cells from PBMCs. The sequence derives from a human donor in good health. In nucleotides, the CDR3 is TGCAGCGTTGGGTGGGACAGGGCTGGGGAGACCCAGTACTTC. This sequence encodes CSVGWDRAGETQYF.